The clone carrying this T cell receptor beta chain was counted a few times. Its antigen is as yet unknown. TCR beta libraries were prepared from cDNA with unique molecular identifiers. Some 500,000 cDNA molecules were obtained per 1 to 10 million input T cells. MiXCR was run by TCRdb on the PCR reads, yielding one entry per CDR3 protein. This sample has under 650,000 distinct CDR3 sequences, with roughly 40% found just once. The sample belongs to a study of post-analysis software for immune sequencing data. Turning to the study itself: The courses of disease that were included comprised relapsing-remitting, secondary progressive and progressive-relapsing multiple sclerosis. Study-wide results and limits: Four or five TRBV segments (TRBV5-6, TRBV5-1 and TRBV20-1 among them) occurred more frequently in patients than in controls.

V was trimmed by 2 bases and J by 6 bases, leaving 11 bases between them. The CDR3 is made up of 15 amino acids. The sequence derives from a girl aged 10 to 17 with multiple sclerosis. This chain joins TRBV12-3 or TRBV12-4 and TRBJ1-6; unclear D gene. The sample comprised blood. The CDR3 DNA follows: TGTGCCAGCAGTTTACAGCCAGCAAGTAATTCACCCCTCCACTTT. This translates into CASSLQPASNSPLHF.